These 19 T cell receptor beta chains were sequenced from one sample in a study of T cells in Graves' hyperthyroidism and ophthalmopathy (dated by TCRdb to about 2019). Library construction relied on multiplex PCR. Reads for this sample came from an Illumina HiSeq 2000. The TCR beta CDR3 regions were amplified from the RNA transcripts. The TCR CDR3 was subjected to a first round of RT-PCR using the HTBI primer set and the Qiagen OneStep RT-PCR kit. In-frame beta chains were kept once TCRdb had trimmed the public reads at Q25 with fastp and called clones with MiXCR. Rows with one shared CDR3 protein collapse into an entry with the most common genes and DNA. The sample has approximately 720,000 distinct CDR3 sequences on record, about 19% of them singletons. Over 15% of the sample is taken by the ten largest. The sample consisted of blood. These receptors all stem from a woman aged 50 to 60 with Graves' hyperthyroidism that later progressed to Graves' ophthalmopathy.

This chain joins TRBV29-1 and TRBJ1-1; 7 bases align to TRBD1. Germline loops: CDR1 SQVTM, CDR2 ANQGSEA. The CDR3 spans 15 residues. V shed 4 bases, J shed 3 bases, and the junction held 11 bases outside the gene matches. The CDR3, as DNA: TGCAGCGTTGTGGACGACTGGACAGGATACACTGAAGCTTTCTTT. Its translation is CSVVDDWTGYTEAFF.

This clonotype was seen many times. CDR3 in amino acids: CASSWRLAPFVDNEQFF. The CDR3 DNA reads as TGTGCCAGCAGCTGGAGACTAGCTCCCTTCGTCGACAATGAGCAGTTCTTC. The V and J genes are TRBV7-9 and TRBJ2-1; 7 bases are shared with TRBD2. The CDR3 covers 17 residues. Per germline, CDR1 SEHNR and CDR2 FQNEAQ (reference sequence). Losses at the gene ends were 4 bases for V and 5 bases for J; bases not matched to a gene: 14. Together with reference TRBV7-9 and TRBJ2-1, the CDR3 gives the full variable domain: DTGVSQNPRHKITKRGQNVTFRCDPISEHNRLYWYRQTLGQGPEFLTYFQNEAQLEKSRLLSDRFSAERPKGSFSTLEIQRTEQGDSAMYLCASSWRLAPFVDNEQFFGPGTRLTVL.

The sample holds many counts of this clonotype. The chain's CDR3 is CASSLRPGIRSNQPQHF. The CDR3, as DNA: TGTGCCAGCAGTTTGAGGCCAGGCATACGGAGCAATCAGCCCCAGCATTTT. The V and J genes are TRBV12-3 or TRBV12-4 and TRBJ1-5; D remains unclear. The V gene lost 3 bases and the J gene lost 1 base, with 16 bases spanning the gap. The CDR3 has 17 amino acids.

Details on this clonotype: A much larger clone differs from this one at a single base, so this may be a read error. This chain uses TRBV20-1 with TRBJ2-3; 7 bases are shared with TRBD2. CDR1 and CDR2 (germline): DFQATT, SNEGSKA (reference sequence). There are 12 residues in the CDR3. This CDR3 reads CGARRLADTQYF. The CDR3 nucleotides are TGCGGTGCCCGCCGACTAGCCGATACGCAGTATTTT.

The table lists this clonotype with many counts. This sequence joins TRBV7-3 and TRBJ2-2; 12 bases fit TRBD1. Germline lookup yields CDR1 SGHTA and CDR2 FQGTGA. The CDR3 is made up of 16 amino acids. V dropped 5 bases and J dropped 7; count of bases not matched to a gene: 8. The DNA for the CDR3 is TGTGCCAGCAGCCCTAGGGGACAGGGGGCTAGCGGGGAGCTGTTTTTT. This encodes CASSPRGQGASGELFF.

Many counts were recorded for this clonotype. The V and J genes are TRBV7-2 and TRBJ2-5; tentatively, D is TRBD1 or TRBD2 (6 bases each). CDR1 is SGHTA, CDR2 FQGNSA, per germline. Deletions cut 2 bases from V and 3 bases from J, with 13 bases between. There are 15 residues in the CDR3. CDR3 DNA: TGTGCCAGCAGCTTATTTCGAGGGGGGAAAGAGACCCAGTACTTC. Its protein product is CASSLFRGGKETQYF.

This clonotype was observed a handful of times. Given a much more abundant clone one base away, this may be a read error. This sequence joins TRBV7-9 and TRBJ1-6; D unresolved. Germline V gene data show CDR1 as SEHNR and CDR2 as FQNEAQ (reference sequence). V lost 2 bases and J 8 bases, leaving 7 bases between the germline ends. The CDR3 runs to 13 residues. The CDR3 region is CASSLISDSPLHF. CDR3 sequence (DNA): TGTGCCAGCAGCTTAATTTCTGATTCACCCCTCCACTTT.

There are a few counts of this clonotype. The CDR3 DNA reads as TGTGCCAGCGATGCCGGGGGGGGGGCAGATACGCAGTATTTT. Translated: CASDAGGGADTQYF. The genes are TRBV12-3 or TRBV12-4 and TRBJ2-3; 8 nucleotides align to TRBD2. This CDR3 has 14 amino acids. Unmatched junction bases numbered 8, after V lost 8 bases and J lost 4 bases.

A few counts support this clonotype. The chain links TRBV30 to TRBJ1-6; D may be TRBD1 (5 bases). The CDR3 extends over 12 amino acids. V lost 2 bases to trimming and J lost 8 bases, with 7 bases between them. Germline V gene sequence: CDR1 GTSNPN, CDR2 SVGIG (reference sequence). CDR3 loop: CAWSPGDSPLHF. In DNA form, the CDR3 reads TGTGCCTGGAGTCCGGGGGATTCACCCCTCCACTTT.

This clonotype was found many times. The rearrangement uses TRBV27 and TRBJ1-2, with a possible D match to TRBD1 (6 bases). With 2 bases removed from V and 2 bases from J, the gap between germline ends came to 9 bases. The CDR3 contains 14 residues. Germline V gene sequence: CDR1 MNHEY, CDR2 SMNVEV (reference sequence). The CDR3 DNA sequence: TGTGCCAGCAGTTTAGCCGGGGGCAACTATGGCTACACCTTC. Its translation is CASSLAGGNYGYTF.

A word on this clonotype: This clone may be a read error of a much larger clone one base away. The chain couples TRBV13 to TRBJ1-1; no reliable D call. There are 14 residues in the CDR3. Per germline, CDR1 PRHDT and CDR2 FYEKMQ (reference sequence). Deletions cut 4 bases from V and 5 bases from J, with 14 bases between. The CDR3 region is CASSSFSAWTEAFF. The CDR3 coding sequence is TGTGCCAGCAGCTCATTTTCGGCGTGGACTGAAGCTTTCTTT.

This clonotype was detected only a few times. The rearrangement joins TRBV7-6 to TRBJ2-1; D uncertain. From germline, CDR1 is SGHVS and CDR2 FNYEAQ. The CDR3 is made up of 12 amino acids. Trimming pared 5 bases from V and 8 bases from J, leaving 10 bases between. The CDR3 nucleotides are TGTGCCAGCAGCGACCTGTACGATGAGCAGTTCTTC. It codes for CASSDLYDEQFF.

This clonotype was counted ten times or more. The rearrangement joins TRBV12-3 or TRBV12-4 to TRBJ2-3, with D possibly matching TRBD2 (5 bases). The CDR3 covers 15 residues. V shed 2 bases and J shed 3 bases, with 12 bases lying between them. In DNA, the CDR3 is TGTGCCAGCAGTTTATCTGTGCTAGCAACAGATACGCAGTATTTT. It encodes CASSLSVLATDTQYF.

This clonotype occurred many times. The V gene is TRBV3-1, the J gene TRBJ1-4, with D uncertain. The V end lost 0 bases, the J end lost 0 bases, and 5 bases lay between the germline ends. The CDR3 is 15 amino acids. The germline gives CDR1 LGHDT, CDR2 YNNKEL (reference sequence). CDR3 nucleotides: TGTGCCAGCAGCCAAGAACCGGCAACTAATGAAAAACTGTTTTTT. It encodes CASSQEPATNEKLFF.

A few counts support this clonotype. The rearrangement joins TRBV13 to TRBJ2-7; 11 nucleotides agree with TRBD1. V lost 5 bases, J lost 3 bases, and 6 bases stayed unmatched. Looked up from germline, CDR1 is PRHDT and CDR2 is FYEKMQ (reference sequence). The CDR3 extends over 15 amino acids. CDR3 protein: CASSQGGTGGYEQYF. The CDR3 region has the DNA TGTGCCAGCAGCCAAGGCGGGACAGGGGGCTACGAGCAGTACTTC.

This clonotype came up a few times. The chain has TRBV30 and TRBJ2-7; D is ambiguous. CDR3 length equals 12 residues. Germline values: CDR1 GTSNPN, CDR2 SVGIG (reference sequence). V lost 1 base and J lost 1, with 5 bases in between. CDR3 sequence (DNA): TGTGCCTGGAGTGAACATTCCTACGAGCAGTACTTC. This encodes CAWSEHSYEQYF.

The CDR3 spells CSVELADREYEQYF. The CDR3 DNA reads TGCAGCGTTGAATTAGCGGACAGGGAATACGAGCAGTACTTC. The chain combines TRBV29-1 with TRBJ2-7, with 8 bases that match TRBD1. The V gene's germline CDR1 is SQVTM and CDR2 ANQGSEA. The CDR3 totals 14 residues. The ends lost 2 bases at V and 4 bases at J; junction bases unmatched: 7.

The CDR3 region has the DNA TGTGCCAGCAGCTTATCCGGTAGGGTTGGCTACACCTTC. Protein product: CASSLSGRVGYTF. The chain links TRBV7-3 to TRBJ1-2; D not certain. CDR3 size: 13 residues. In germline, CDR1 is SGHTA, CDR2 FQGTGA. V lost 2 bases to trimming and J lost 7 bases, with 11 bases between them.

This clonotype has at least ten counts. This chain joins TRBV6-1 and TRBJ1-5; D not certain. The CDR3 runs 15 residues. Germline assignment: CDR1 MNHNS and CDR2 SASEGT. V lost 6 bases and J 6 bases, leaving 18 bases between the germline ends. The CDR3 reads CASRRKGTVGQPQHF. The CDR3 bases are TGTGCCAGCAGGAGAAAGGGTACCGTGGGTCAGCCCCAGCATTTT.